What follows are 21 T cell receptor beta chains derived from one specimen sequenced in a study of blood T cells in healthy people across ages. A sample-barcoded 5' primer and a J-beta primer mix were used in a second PCR of roughly 7 to 11 cycles. Via MiXCR, TCRdb re-called the 5' RACE reads, giving one row per CDR3 protein. The repertoire includes roughly 2 million distinct CDR3 sequences, just under 50% of them detected once, and around 2.1% sits in the top ten. Sequencing was carried out using blood. All receptors derive from a woman in her 40s in good health.

The chain couples TRBV20-1 to TRBJ1-1; 7 nucleotides match TRBD1. Germline CDR1 is DFQATT and CDR2 is SNEGSKA (reference sequence). The CDR3 is made up of 14 amino acids. Losses at the gene ends were 3 bases for V and 2 bases for J; bases not matched to a gene: 6. CDR3: CSARGDRSNTEAFF. DNA of the CDR3: TGCAGTGCTAGGGGGGACAGATCCAACACTGAAGCTTTCTTT.

CDR3 nucleotide sequence: TGCAGCGTTGAGGGCCGAGTCGCGGGCAATGAGCAGTTCTTC. Translation gives CSVEGRVAGNEQFF. The rearrangement joins TRBV29-1 to TRBJ2-1; maybe TRBD2 (5 bases). V lost 3 bases and J lost 6, with 15 bases in between. CDR1 and CDR2 from the germline V gene are SQVTM and ANQGSEA. The CDR3 consists of 14 residues.

This chain links TRBV2 with TRBJ2-3; 7 bases map to TRBD2. V gave up 6 bases and J gave up 3 bases; unmatched junction bases: 15. Germline V gene data show CDR1 as SNHLY and CDR2 as FYNNEI. CDR3 length: 17 residues. The CDR3 sequence: CASSPPAGFGGTDTQYF. The DNA of the CDR3 is TGTGCCAGCAGCCCGCCCGCGGGCTTCGGGGGGACAGATACGCAGTATTTT.

This chain joins TRBV20-1 and TRBJ2-5, with 7 positions matching TRBD2. V was pared by 0 bases and J by 13 bases, with 14 bases of the junction left unmatched. Germline-derived CDR1 and CDR2 are DFQATT and SNEGSKA (reference sequence). The CDR3 has 14 amino acids. CDR3 sequence reads: CSARDPETSWTGYF. The CDR3 bases are TGCAGTGCTAGAGATCCCGAGACTAGCTGGACCGGGTACTTC.

The CDR3 bases are TGCAGCGTCCGAGGGTACAGGGTAGGAGGAGAGACCCAGTACTTC. Translating gives CSVRGYRVGGETQYF. The V call is TRBV29-1, the J call TRBJ2-5, with a weak D call TRBD1 (6 bases). Germline CDR1 and CDR2: SQVTM and ANQGSEA. Deletions cut 6 bases from V and 4 bases from J, with 21 bases between. The CDR3 length is 15 residues. The complete variable domain, with remaining parts taken from reference TRBV29-1 and TRBJ2-5, reads SAVISQKPSRDICQRGTSLTIQCQVDSQVTMMFWYRQQPGQSLTLIATANQGSEATYESGFVIDKFPISRPNLTFSTLTVSNMSPEDSSIYLCSVRGYRVGGETQYFGPGTRLLVL.

The chain has TRBV11-2 and TRBJ2-5, with D possibly called TRBD1 or TRBD2 (6 bases each). In germline, CDR1 is SGHAT, CDR2 FQNNGV. The CDR3 is 19 residues long. Trimming stripped 2 bases from V and 2 bases from J, with 24 bases between. CDR3: CASSLWSEGGLVGQETQYF. The CDR3, as DNA: TGTGCCAGCAGCTTATGGTCTGAGGGGGGCCTGGTGGGTCAAGAGACCCAGTACTTC.

The V call is TRBV12-3 or TRBV12-4, the J call TRBJ2-3; TRBD2 matches 8 bases. The CDR3 length is 16 residues. V shed 10 bases and J 3 bases; nucleotides not matched to a gene: 15. The CDR3 DNA follows: TGTGCCACACGGCGAAGGCGCGGGGGGTTAACAGATACGCAGTATTTT. Translated: CATRRRRGGLTDTQYF.

In its sample, this clonotype was seen a few times. J is TRBJ2-3 and V is TRBV4-3, with 7 bases matching TRBD2. In germline, CDR1 is LGHNA, CDR2 YSLEER. V lost 4 bases, J lost 0 bases, and 4 bases stayed unmatched. The CDR3 spans 15 residues. CDR3 residues: CASSRWGGSTDTQYF. For the CDR3, the DNA is TGCGCCAGCAGCCGTTGGGGGGGGAGCACAGATACGCAGTATTTT.

The chain links TRBV15 to TRBJ1-5, with D uncertain. Trimming cost V 1 base and J 0 bases, with 10 bases left between them. The CDR3 totals 16 residues. The germline gives CDR1 LNHNV, CDR2 YYDKDF (reference sequence). The CDR3 nucleotides are TGTGCCACCAGCAGAGGCGGCGGGGATAGCAATCAGCCCCAGCATTTT. Translated: CATSRGGGDSNQPQHF.

This clonotype has just a few counts. The chain uses TRBV10-3 and TRBJ2-7; D possibly matches TRBD1 or TRBD2 (5 bases each). Germline assignment: CDR1 ENHRY and CDR2 SYGVKD. The length of the CDR3 is 14 residues. V was clipped by 2 bases and J by 3 bases, with 11 bases between them. The CDR3 loop reads CAISEAGTNYEQYF. CDR3 in DNA: TGTGCCATCAGTGAGGCCGGGACGAACTACGAGCAGTACTTC.

This clonotype was seen just once. V usage is TRBV6-6 and J usage is TRBJ2-3; D possibly uses TRBD1 or TRBD2 (5 bases each). V was clipped by 8 bases and J by 4 bases, with 19 bases between them. CDR1 is MNHNY, CDR2 SVGAGI, per germline (reference sequence). CDR3 length: 15 amino acids. The CDR3 coding sequence is TGTGCCAGCGTCGGGTTCGGGGCGAGGCCAGATACGCAGTATTTT. Translated, it gives CASVGFGARPDTQYF.

This clonotype was counted only a few times. This sequence joins TRBV9 and TRBJ2-1, with D possibly called TRBD1 or TRBD2 (6 bases each). Germline V CDR1 and CDR2: SGDLS, YYNGEE. V was trimmed by 2 bases and J by 8 bases, leaving 17 bases between them. The CDR3 has 15 amino acids. CDR3 nucleotides: TGTGCCAGCAGCGTGAGATCCGGGGGCCGGGATGAGCAGTTCTTC. The encoded protein is CASSVRSGGRDEQFF.

This clonotype has only a few counts. The V gene is TRBV27, the J gene TRBJ2-7; D call uncertain. This CDR3 spans 15 amino acids. The germline V and J ends were trimmed by 3 bases and 2 bases, with 14 bases remaining between them. Germline V lookup: CDR1 MNHEY, CDR2 SMNVEV (reference sequence). DNA for the CDR3: TGTGCCAGCAGTTTTACCAGGACCTTAGCCTACGAGCAGTACTTC. This sequence encodes CASSFTRTLAYEQYF.

This clonotype was seen just once. The chain uses TRBV7-9 and TRBJ2-3, with D uncertain. V was pared by 2 bases and J by 6 bases, with 9 bases between. This CDR3 comprises 13 residues. The germline CDR1 and CDR2 sequences are SEHNR and FQNEAQ (reference sequence). Here the CDR3 reads CASSLPHGDTQYF. The CDR3 DNA reads as TGTGCCAGCAGCTTACCCCATGGGGATACGCAGTATTTT.

This clonotype showed up just a few times. This chain links TRBV12-3 or TRBV12-4 with TRBJ2-7, with 8 bases identical to TRBD1. The CDR3 contains 14 residues. The V and J ends lost 4 bases and 4 bases, in that order; junction bases with no gene match: 6. CDR3 nucleotides: TGTGCCAGCAGTTCAACAGGGGGTATTTACGAGCAGTACTTC. Translation gives CASSSTGGIYEQYF.

The genes are TRBV6-2 or TRBV6-3 and TRBJ2-7; no clear D gene. V dropped 6 bases and J dropped 3 bases, with 12 bases sitting between them. Germline V gene sequence: CDR1 MNHEY, CDR2 SVGEGT. CDR3 size: 13 residues. The chain's CDR3 is CASSPVEFYEQYF. In DNA form, the CDR3 reads TGTGCCAGCAGCCCAGTTGAGTTCTACGAGCAGTACTTC.

There are a few counts of this clonotype. The rearrangement joins TRBV4-3 to TRBJ2-7; D ambiguous. Between the trimmed V and J ends, which lost 0 bases and 5 bases, there was a span of 11 bases. Germline values: CDR1 LGHNA, CDR2 YSLEER. The CDR3 is made up of 14 amino acids. CDR3: CASSQDGRTNEQYF. DNA of the CDR3: TGCGCCAGCAGCCAAGACGGGCGAACTAACGAGCAGTACTTC.

The V gene is TRBV7-8, the J gene TRBJ1-2; TRBD1 is a possible D gene (5 bases). The CDR3 extends over 21 amino acids. Trimming stripped 0 bases from V and 0 bases from J, with 26 bases between. The germline CDR1 and CDR2 sequences are SGHVS and FQNEAQ. The CDR3 sequence: CASSLAGPGGTRGLPNYGYTF. In DNA form, the CDR3 reads TGTGCCAGCAGCTTAGCGGGGCCGGGGGGTACCCGAGGGCTCCCTAACTATGGCTACACCTTC.

This clonotype was seen a handful of times. This chain connects TRBV9 to TRBJ1-2; D is unclear. Looked up from germline, CDR1 is SGDLS and CDR2 is YYNGEE. Trimming pared 0 bases from V and 5 bases from J, leaving 2 bases between. The CDR3 spans 11 residues. The CDR3 bases are TGTGCCAGCAGCGTAGCTTATGGCTACACCTTC. Residues: CASSVAYGYTF.

This clonotype was seen more than once but under ten times. The chain joins TRBV6-5 to TRBJ2-3; D gene ambiguous. In germline, CDR1 is MNHEY, CDR2 SVGAGI. The CDR3 is made up of 15 amino acids. With 0 bases removed from V and 4 bases from J, the gap between germline ends came to 11 bases. The CDR3 DNA reads TGTGCCAGCAGTTACTCCTCCCTGCAAGCAGATACGCAGTATTTT. It encodes CASSYSSLQADTQYF.

This clonotype was observed a few times. The rearrangement joins TRBV5-1 to TRBJ1-2, with unresolved D. Germline V CDR1 and CDR2: SGHRS, YFSETQ. Trimming took off 0 bases at V and 4 bases at J, with 10 bases between the two ends. CDR3 length equals 14 residues. The CDR3 nucleotides are TGCGCCAGCAGCTTGGGAGGTTTGCCCTATGGCTACACCTTC. Its translation is CASSLGGLPYGYTF.